This TCR beta chain appears in the sequencing data of a study of T cells after yellow fever vaccination. Study results and limitations: Peaking on day 5 versus 15, the secondary response was faster but weaker.

From germline, CDR1 is SEHNR and CDR2 FQNEAQ (reference sequence). The V gene end was trimmed by 6 bases and the J gene end by 4 bases; junction bases not matched to a gene: 11. The CDR3 length is 15 residues. Using its own MiXCR run on the 5' RACE reads, TCRdb lists one record per CDR3 protein. This table has about 340,000 distinct CDR3 sequences, under 5% appearing once. In its sample, this clonotype was seen a few times. Antigen specificity is unknown. The sequence derives from a man aged 18 to 35 who received the YFV17D yellow fever vaccine. V and J are TRBV7-9 and TRBJ2-5; 7 bases fit TRBD2. The sequencing here drew on PBMCs, taken 5 days after the yellow fever booster vaccination. The CDR3 is CASRPLSGAGETQYF. The DNA of the CDR3 is TGTGCCAGCAGACCGCTCAGCGGGGCAGGAGAGACCCAGTACTTC.